This entry is about one T cell receptor beta chain. No antigen is known for it. Looked up from germline, CDR1 is SGHAT and CDR2 is FQNNGV. This CDR3 is 18 amino acids long. V gave up 6 bases and J gave up 3 bases; unmatched junction bases: 16. This sample was included in a study of chemoradiotherapy in HPV16-positive cancers. The protocol was immunoSEQ multiplex PCR, while the TCRdb copy is restricted to in-frame clones and leaves out a portion. The sample lists roughly 32,000 clones; nearly 90% were seen once. Study-wide results and caveats: Candidate HPV-specific clones and E7-related TCR motifs grew in tumor during treatment.

The material was blood, obtained from a patient who underwent chemoradiotherapy. The chain combines TRBV11-2 with TRBJ2-7, with 11 nucleotides matching TRBD2. The receptor was derived from a human donor with HPV-associated anogenital cancer. The CDR3 DNA reads TGTGCCAGCAGTCGGTCCTCTCCGGGACTAGCGGACCTCTACGAGCAGTACTTC. Encoded protein: CASSRSSPGLADLYEQYF.